Here is one T cell receptor beta chain with its context. The source of the sample is a study of blood T cell repertoires in COVID-19. Looking at the study overall: T cells, B-cell-depleted T cells, or PBMCs supplied cDNA or gDNA.

Per the germline V gene, CDR1 is SGHRS and CDR2 is YFSETQ. There are 14 residues in the CDR3. Deletions cut 4 bases from V and 3 bases from J, with 10 bases between. In the original analysis: The assay estimated nucleated cells by amplifying reference gene primers. Data came from immunoSEQ multiplex PCR; TCRdb stores just in-frame clones and leaves some out. Clone size and the V and J calls come from that table; the DNA yielded D and trimming. The sample contains 350,000 to 500,000 clones, roughly 89% of which appear only once. The genes are TRBV5-1 and TRBJ2-2; D is uncertain. This receptor was taken from a man aged 18-30 years with COVID-19, enrolled during active disease. Sequenced material: peripheral blood. CDR3 residues: CASSPMTYTGELFF. The CDR3 DNA sequence: TGCGCCAGCAGCCCTATGACTTACACCGGGGAGCTGTTTTTT.